Listed here are 19 T cell receptor beta chains from one sample, sequenced in a study of OX40 agonist ivuxolimab in advanced cancers. This table comes from immunoSEQ multiplex PCR, and its TCRdb copy is limited to in-frame clones, with some not included. The table has about 73,000 clones, 80% to 90% seen once; the top ten hold 2% to 2.5%. The sample here was CD4+ or CD8+ T cells sorted from blood, taken in a trial of the OX40 agonist ivuxolimab. Every receptor here comes from an adult with an advanced solid tumor such as melanoma, head and neck, liver or kidney cancer.

Many counts were recorded for this clone. The V gene is TRBV9, the J gene TRBJ2-3, with a tentative D call TRBD2 (7 bases). Germline values: CDR1 SGDLS, CDR2 YYNGEE. The V gene lost 1 base and the J gene lost 1 base, with 16 bases spanning the gap. The CDR3 runs 17 residues. The CDR3 protein is CASSVWPGGQGTDTQYF. The CDR3 DNA is TGTGCCAGCAGCGTATGGCCGGGGGGCCAAGGCACAGATACGCAGTATTTT.

This clone was seen just once. This chain links TRBV7-2 with TRBJ1-3; no reliable D call. The CDR3 contains 16 residues. Germline CDR1 reads SGHTA; CDR2 reads FQGNSA. The germline V and J ends were trimmed by 2 bases and 0 bases, with 11 bases remaining between them. CDR3 sequence (DNA): TGTGCCAGCAGCTTAACTTCCAGATACTCTGGAAACACCATATATTTT. It is translated as CASSLTSRYSGNTIYF.

This clone was counted once. The gene calls are TRBV5-6 and TRBJ1-1; no clear D. CDR3 length equals 15 residues. V was clipped by 3 bases and J by 1 base, with 13 bases between them. CDR1 and CDR2 from the germline V gene are SGHDT and YYEEEE. CDR3 residues: CASSSPPGGNTEAFF. The CDR3 region has the DNA TGTGCCAGCAGCTCCCCCCCAGGTGGGAACACTGAAGCTTTCTTT.

This clone has just one count. The CDR3 region has the DNA TGTGCCAGCAGCAGATTACAGGGGGACAATCAGCCCCAGCATTTT. Translation: CASSRLQGDNQPQHF. The chain carries TRBV7-6 and TRBJ1-5; 8 bases are a match to TRBD1. The V segment lost 5 bases and the J segment 3 bases; nucleotides outside the gene matches: 6. The CDR3 is made up of 15 amino acids. Germline CDR1 SGHVS, CDR2 FNYEAQ. The whole variable domain, remainder taken from reference TRBV7-6 and TRBJ1-5, is GAGVSQSPRYKVTKRGQDVALRCDPISGHVSLYWYRQALGQGPEFLTYFNYEAQQDKSGLPNDRFSAERPEGSISTLTIQRTEQRDSAMYRCASSRLQGDNQPQHFGDGTRLSIL.

The chain recombines TRBV19 with TRBJ1-2, with 10 bases aligning to TRBD1. The germline V gene has CDR1 LNHDA and CDR2 SQIVND (reference sequence). This CDR3 has 14 amino acids. V shed 9 bases, J shed 4 bases, and the junction held 8 bases outside the gene matches. The CDR3 DNA reads as TGTGCCAGCCTGATCGGGACAGGGGCCTATGGCTACACCTTC. This gives the protein CASLIGTGAYGYTF.

The V call is TRBV7-2, the J call TRBJ1-4, with 11 bases identical to TRBD1. The germline gives CDR1 SGHTA, CDR2 FQGNSA. J lost 10 bases, V lost 5 bases, and 9 bases had no gene match. The CDR3 is 15 amino acids. CDR3 coding DNA: TGTGCCAGCAGCGTAGGACAGGGGGCCCGCATAAAACTGTTTTTT. Protein product: CASSVGQGARIKLFF.

The chain recombines TRBV5-1 with TRBJ2-4, with 7 bases matching TRBD1. The CDR3 runs 14 residues. V was pared by 2 bases and J by 9 bases, with 8 bases of the junction left unmatched. The V gene's germline CDR1 is SGHRS and CDR2 YFSETQ. The CDR3 here is CASSFYPAGGIQYF. The CDR3 coding sequence is TGCGCCAGCAGCTTTTATCCTGCAGGGGGCATTCAGTACTTC.

The chain links TRBV11-3 to TRBJ2-7, with 8 bases matching TRBD1. This CDR3 is 16 amino acids long. The germline gives CDR1 SGHNT, CDR2 YENEEA. V gave up 2 bases and J gave up 6 bases; unmatched junction bases: 12. This CDR3 is CASSLIITGGLSEQYF. The CDR3, as DNA: TGTGCCAGCAGCTTAATTATAACAGGGGGACTTTCCGAGCAGTACTTC. Using reference TRBV11-3 and TRBJ2-7 for the parts outside the CDR3, the full variable domain is EAGVVQSPRYKIIEKKQPVAFWCNPISGHNTLYWYLQNLGQGPELLIRYENEEAVDDSQLPKDRFSAERLKGVDSTLKIQPAELGDSAVYLCASSLIITGGLSEQYFGPGTRLTVT.

This clone was picked up one time. The V gene is TRBV9, the J gene TRBJ2-1, with D uncertain. The germline V and J ends were trimmed by 4 bases and 0 bases, with 17 bases remaining between them. Germline CDR1 reads SGDLS; CDR2 reads YYNGEE. The CDR3 spans 17 residues. This CDR3 reads CASSSLSYMSSYNEQFF. The DNA of the CDR3 is TGTGCCAGCAGCTCTTTATCTTACATGAGCTCCTACAATGAGCAGTTCTTC.

The V call is TRBV19, the J call TRBJ2-4, with D possibly TRBD2 on 5 matching bases. Germline-derived CDR1 and CDR2 are LNHDA and SQIVND (reference sequence). The CDR3 runs to 16 residues. Trimming pared 0 bases from V and 9 bases from J, leaving 18 bases between. The DNA for the CDR3 is TGTGCCAGTAGTATAGAGGCGGGCACAAGGGTCGGCATTCAGTACTTC. It is translated as CASSIEAGTRVGIQYF.

CDR3 residues: CASRSLQVLAYSPLHF. The CDR3 nucleotides are TGTGCCAGTAGATCCTTGCAGGTGCTGGCCTATTCACCCCTCCACTTT. This rearrangement joins TRBV19 to TRBJ1-6; D uncertain. This CDR3 contains 16 residues. The germline V gene encodes CDR1 LNHDA and CDR2 SQIVND (reference sequence). Trimming took 6 bases from V and 8 from J, leaving 20 bases between them.

The rearrangement links TRBV30 to TRBJ1-5; 8 bases agree with TRBD1. CDR1 is GTSNPN and CDR2 is SVGIG in the germline V gene (reference sequence). V was pared by 2 bases and J by 6 bases, with 6 bases of the junction left unmatched. The CDR3 consists of 14 residues. CDR3 loop: CAWSRQGAGQPQHF. CDR3 bases: TGTGCCTGGAGTCGTCAGGGGGCCGGTCAGCCCCAGCATTTT.

The chain uses TRBV7-8 and TRBJ2-3; 10 bases align to TRBD2. Germline CDR1 SGHVS, CDR2 FQNEAQ. The V gene end was trimmed by 1 base and the J gene end by 3 bases; junction bases not matched to a gene: 4. The CDR3 contains 16 residues. The CDR3 reads CASSLGASGSTDTQYF. The CDR3 coding sequence is TGTGCCAGCAGCTTAGGGGCTAGCGGGAGTACAGATACGCAGTATTTT.

The V gene is TRBV10-3, the J gene TRBJ1-3, with D perhaps TRBD1 (6 bases). Germline CDR1 is ENHRY and CDR2 is SYGVKD. The CDR3 runs 17 residues. Trimming removed 6 bases at V and 0 bases at J, with 18 bases between. CDR3 region: CAIRELRGFSSGNTIYF. The CDR3, as DNA: TGTGCCATCAGAGAGCTCAGGGGTTTTTCCTCTGGAAACACCATATATTTT.

The chain carries TRBV10-2 and TRBJ1-6; D is undetermined. With 6 bases removed from V and 8 bases from J, the gap between germline ends came to 14 bases. Per the germline V gene, CDR1 is WSHSY and CDR2 is SAAADI. The CDR3 runs to 14 residues. CDR3 residues: CASRETHSDSPLHF. For the CDR3, the DNA is TGCGCCAGCAGAGAGACTCATTCGGATTCACCCCTCCACTTT.

The CDR3 nucleotides read TGTGCCAGCAGTTCCGGGGGGCGGCAGTACTTC. Translating it yields CASSSGGRQYF. The chain combines TRBV2 with TRBJ2-5, with D possibly TRBD2 on 7 matching bases. The CDR3 extends over 11 amino acids. Germline CDR1 SNHLY, CDR2 FYNNEI. Trimming took off 5 bases at V and 11 bases at J, with 12 bases between the two ends.

This chain joins TRBV18 and TRBJ1-5; possibly TRBD1 for D (5 bases). V was pared by 2 bases and J by 1 base, with 12 bases between. Germline V gene data show CDR1 as KGHSH and CDR2 as LQKENI. The CDR3 contains 16 residues. For the CDR3, the DNA is TGTGCCAGCTCACCAACCACCAGGGTAAGCAATCAGCCCCAGCATTTT. Its protein product is CASSPTTRVSNQPQHF.

V and J are TRBV19 and TRBJ1-2, with 7 bases lining up with TRBD1. V lost 5 bases, J lost 3 bases, and 6 bases stayed unmatched. CDR1 is LNHDA, CDR2 SQIVND, per germline (reference sequence). This CDR3 has 14 amino acids. As DNA, the CDR3 is TGTGCCAGTAGTCCAGGGACAGCAGACTATGGCTACACCTTC. Residues: CASSPGTADYGYTF. Based on the CDR3 plus reference TRBV19 and TRBJ1-2, the full variable domain is DGGITQSPKYLFRKEGQNVTLSCEQNLNHDAMYWYRQDPGQGLRLIYYSQIVNDFQKGDIAEGYSVSREKKESFPLTVTSAQKNPTAFYLCASSPGTADYGYTFGSGTRLTVV.

The rearrangement uses TRBV7-2 and TRBJ2-7; TRBD1 matches at 7 bases. Germline V lookup: CDR1 SGHTA, CDR2 FQGNSA. The ends lost 5 bases at V and 3 bases at J; junction bases unmatched: 16. The CDR3 length is 17 residues. CDR3 sequence: CASSQLTRDRTYYEQYF. The CDR3 bases are TGTGCCAGCAGCCAACTCACCCGGGACAGAACGTACTACGAGCAGTACTTC.